These 26 T cell receptor beta chains came from one sample sequenced in a study of blood T cell repertoires in COVID-19. This table comes from immunoSEQ multiplex PCR, and its TCRdb copy is limited to in-frame clones, with some not included. The sample carries about 380,000 clones, around nine tenths recorded once. The specimen sequenced was PBMCs or T cells enriched from blood (not recorded which). These receptors were collected from a young woman who had recovered from COVID-19.

The gene calls are TRBV12-3 or TRBV12-4 and TRBJ1-2, with 8 bases that match TRBD1. There are 13 residues in the CDR3. V was pared by 4 bases and J by 7 bases, with 5 bases of the junction left unmatched. The CDR3 region has the DNA TGTGCCAGCAGTTCGCAGGGGGCTGGTGGCTACACCTTC. Its protein product is CASSSQGAGGYTF.

The V gene is TRBV11-2, the J gene TRBJ1-4; weak D call: TRBD1 (5 bases). V lost 0 bases and J lost 5, with 13 bases in between. This CDR3 is 16 amino acids long. Germline values: CDR1 SGHAT, CDR2 FQNNGV. CDR3: CASSLEGAGTNEKLFF. CDR3 nucleotides: TGTGCCAGCAGCTTAGAAGGGGCGGGGACCAATGAAAAACTGTTTTTT. The entire variable domain, with the rest obtained from reference TRBV11-2 and TRBJ1-4, is as follows: EAGVAQSPRYKIIEKRQSVAFWCNPISGHATLYWYQQILGQGPKLLIQFQNNGVVDDSQLPKDRFSAERLKGVDSTLKIQPAKLEDSAVYLCASSLEGAGTNEKLFFGSGTQLSVL.

A few counts support this clone. CDR3 amino acids: CVQRGLDTGELFF. DNA for the CDR3: TGCGTCCAGCGGGGGCTTGACACCGGGGAGCTGTTTTTT. The V and J genes are TRBV29-1 and TRBJ2-2, with 8 positions matching TRBD2. The CDR3 totals 13 residues. Germline assignment: CDR1 SQVTM and CDR2 ANQGSEA.

The chain is built from TRBV6-5 and TRBJ1-3; 7 nucleotides align to TRBD1. Looked up from germline, CDR1 is MNHEY and CDR2 is SVGAGI. The CDR3 is 14 residues long. The junction had 2 bases not matched to a gene; V was cut back by 6 bases and J by 0 bases. CDR3: CASRDRTSGNTIYF. The CDR3 nucleotides read TGTGCCAGCAGGGACAGGACCTCTGGAAACACCATATATTTT.

The chain is built from TRBV4-1 and TRBJ2-3; D is undetermined. Germline CDR1 reads MGHRA; CDR2 reads YSYEKL. V dropped 1 base and J dropped 3 bases, with 11 bases sitting between them. This CDR3 contains 15 residues. The CDR3 loop is CASSQGPGRTDTQYF. The DNA for the CDR3 is TGCGCCAGCAGCCAAGGTCCAGGAAGGACAGATACGCAGTATTTT.

This chain joins TRBV10-3 and TRBJ2-4; 12 positions agree with TRBD2. Germline V lookup: CDR1 ENHRY, CDR2 SYGVKD. V lost 10 bases and J lost 4; bases outside the gene matches: 2. CDR3 length: 13 residues. The CDR3 sequence is CATGLAGKNIQYF. The CDR3 DNA sequence: TGTGCCACCGGACTAGCGGGGAAAAACATTCAGTACTTC.

The V gene is TRBV24-1, the J gene TRBJ2-3, with D perhaps matching TRBD1 (6 bases). This CDR3 is 13 amino acids long. The ends were cut back, 9 bases at V and 3 bases at J, with 12 bases in the middle. Germline V gene sequence: CDR1 KGHDR, CDR2 SFDVKD. This chain's CDR3 is CATADRNTDTQYF. The CDR3 DNA reads as TGTGCCACCGCGGACAGAAATACAGATACGCAGTATTTT.

The chain joins TRBV18 to TRBJ2-1; D ambiguous. Germline V CDR1 and CDR2: KGHSH, LQKENI. This CDR3 comprises 13 residues. Trimming stripped 4 bases from V and 5 bases from J, with 9 bases between. The CDR3 coding sequence is TGTGCCAGCTCACGCAGAAACAACAATGAGCAGTTCTTC. It specifies CASSRRNNNEQFF.

The chain carries TRBV4-1 and TRBJ1-2, with TRBD1 identical over 7 bases. Germline V gene data show CDR1 as MGHRA and CDR2 as YSYEKL. V was pared by 2 bases and J by 4 bases, with 7 bases of the junction left unmatched. There are 15 residues in the CDR3. The DNA of the CDR3 is TGCGCCAGCAGCCAAATAGGAGGGGGCGCCTATGGCTACACCTTC. Its translation is CASSQIGGGAYGYTF.

The V and J genes are TRBV15 and TRBJ2-3; 7 nucleotides agree with TRBD2. The junction had 15 bases not matched to a gene; V was cut back by 5 bases and J by 4 bases. CDR3 length: 17 amino acids. The germline V gene encodes CDR1 LNHNV and CDR2 YYDKDF (reference sequence). The CDR3 spells CATSRTNTGGGADTQYF. As DNA, the CDR3 is TGTGCCACCAGCCGTACTAATACGGGGGGAGGTGCAGATACGCAGTATTTT.

V is TRBV7-3 and J is TRBJ1-2, with TRBD1 matching 7 bases. The V and J ends lost 5 bases and 3 bases, in that order; junction bases with no gene match: 9. In germline, CDR1 is SGHTA, CDR2 FQGTGA. The length of the CDR3 is 15 residues. The CDR3 DNA follows: TGTGCCAGCAGCGCAACGGGACAGTCGGACTATGGCTACACCTTC. Translating it yields CASSATGQSDYGYTF. Full variable domain (outside the CDR3, taken from reference TRBV7-3 and TRBJ1-2): GAGVSQTPSNKVTEKGKYVELRCDPISGHTALYWYRQSLGQGPEFLIYFQGTGAADDSGLPNDRFFAVRPEGSVSTLKIQRTERGDSAVYLCASSATGQSDYGYTFGSGTRLTVV.

V gene TRBV7-2 combines with J gene TRBJ2-7, with TRBD2 as a possible D gene (5 bases). The CDR3 loop spans 16 amino acids. Between the trimmed V and J ends, which lost 1 base and 7 bases, there was a span of 20 bases. From germline, CDR1 is SGHTA and CDR2 FQGNSA. Here the CDR3 DNA reads TGTGCCAGCAGCTTAGTATCCCGGGGTGGGCCGGGAGAGCAGTACTTC. This sequence encodes CASSLVSRGGPGEQYF.

J is TRBJ1-6 and V is TRBV30; tentative D call: TRBD1 (6 bases). Germline CDR1 and CDR2: GTSNPN and SVGIG (reference sequence). There are 16 residues in the CDR3. Between the trimmed V and J ends, which lost 1 base and 10 bases, there was a span of 20 bases. The CDR3 nucleotides are TGTGCCTGGAGTGCTCTTCGGGACATTATAAAATCACCCCTCCACTTT. It specifies CAWSALRDIIKSPLHF.

The chain recombines TRBV6-1 with TRBJ2-7; D is unclear. V was clipped by 2 bases and J by 2 bases, with 10 bases between them. CDR1 is MNHNS and CDR2 is SASEGT in the germline V gene. CDR3 length equals 14 residues. The DNA of the CDR3 is TGTGCCAGCAGTGAATCTCCGGTCCCCTACGAGCAGTACTTC. Amino acids: CASSESPVPYEQYF.

This chain connects TRBV3-1 (or the pseudogene TRBV3-2) to TRBJ2-5; possible D gene TRBD2, 7 bases. The CDR3 totals 17 residues. Per the germline V gene, CDR1 is LGHDT and CDR2 is YNNKEL (reference sequence). The germline V and J ends were trimmed by 3 bases and 9 bases, with 26 bases remaining between them. The CDR3 coding sequence is TGTGCCAGCAGCCACACACCCCTGGGGGGCCTGGGGGGGGCCCAGTACTTC. It is translated as CASSHTPLGGLGGAQYF.

This rearrangement joins TRBV6-6 to TRBJ1-1; TRBD1 aligns across 7 bases. Germline V gives CDR1 MNHNY, CDR2 SVGAGI (reference sequence). Losses at the gene ends were 5 bases for V and 0 bases for J; bases not matched to a gene: 15. There are 18 residues in the CDR3. CDR3 in amino acids: CASSLRQGLTRMNTEAFF. Written as DNA, the CDR3 is TGTGCCAGCAGTCTACGACAGGGCCTAACACGCATGAACACTGAAGCTTTCTTT.

In its sample, this clone was seen once. The V and J genes are TRBV21-1 and TRBJ1-1. TRBV21-1 is reported as a pseudogene. The CDR3 is 16 amino acids. As DNA, the CDR3 is TGTGCCAGCAGTGGCGGGGGGGCGACGGCGAACACTGAAGCTTTCTTT. As protein: CASSGGGATANTEAFF.

The V gene is TRBV10-3, the J gene TRBJ1-1; the D gene is possibly TRBD1 (6 bases). V lost 3 bases, J lost 1 base, and 12 bases lay in between. The CDR3 extends over 15 amino acids. Per the germline V gene, CDR1 is ENHRY and CDR2 is SYGVKD. The CDR3 protein is CAISETRTANTEAFF. CDR3 bases: TGTGCCATCAGTGAAACTCGGACAGCGAACACTGAAGCTTTCTTT.

This clone occurred once. The rearrangement links TRBV29-1 to TRBJ1-4; the match to TRBD1 covers 9 bases. The CDR3 is 14 residues long. V shed 4 bases, J shed 10 bases, and the junction held 10 bases outside the gene matches. Looked up from germline, CDR1 is SQVTM and CDR2 is ANQGSEA. CDR3 region: CSVASTGGEVKLFF. The CDR3 coding sequence is TGCAGCGTTGCATCTACAGGGGGCGAGGTAAAACTGTTTTTT.

The CDR3 sequence: CASRWDSSSGNTIYF. The CDR3 DNA sequence: TGTGCCAGCAGATGGGACAGCAGCTCTGGAAACACCATATATTTT. The V and J genes are TRBV6-5 and TRBJ1-3; 7 bases are a match to TRBD1. The CDR3 is 15 amino acids. In germline, CDR1 is MNHEY, CDR2 SVGAGI. The trim removed 6 bases at V and 0 bases at J, leaving 5 bases unmatched.

CDR3 DNA sequence: TGCGCCAGCAGCCAAGATCTGGGACTACTCACAGATACGCAGTATTTT. It is translated as CASSQDLGLLTDTQYF. This chain joins TRBV4-3 and TRBJ2-3; TRBD2 aligns across 7 bases. Trimming took 0 bases from V and 2 from J; bases not matched to a gene: 5. This CDR3 has 16 residues. CDR1 and CDR2 from the germline V gene are LGHNA and YSLEER.

The V gene is TRBV2, the J gene TRBJ2-7, with 8 bases fitting TRBD1. Germline CDR1 and CDR2: SNHLY and FYNNEI. V gave up 5 bases and J gave up 2 bases; unmatched junction bases: 5. The CDR3 length is 14 residues. For the CDR3, the DNA is TGTGCCAGCAGTCTCGGGACAGGACCCTACGAGCAGTACTTC. This sequence encodes CASSLGTGPYEQYF.

The CDR3 DNA reads TGTGCCAGCAGCTTGTTCTCATTTCGAGATGGCTACACCTTC. It yields the protein CASSLFSFRDGYTF. The chain has TRBV5-5 and TRBJ1-2; no firm D call. V lost 1 base, J lost 6 bases, and 13 bases lay in between. Germline V gene lookup returns CDR1 SGHKS and CDR2 YYEKEE (reference sequence). The CDR3 runs to 14 residues.

The chain uses TRBV29-1 and TRBJ1-2, with TRBD1 identical over 7 bases. J gave up 4 bases and V 7 bases, and 9 bases lay outside the gene matches. Germline V gene sequence: CDR1 SQVTM, CDR2 ANQGSEA. The CDR3 is 13 amino acids. This chain's CDR3 is CSGGDSAFYGYTF. In DNA, the CDR3 is TGCAGCGGGGGGGACAGTGCATTCTATGGCTACACCTTC.

The table lists this clone with a few counts. The chain links TRBV27 to TRBJ1-5, with 11 nucleotides matching TRBD1. The CDR3 loop spans 15 amino acids. Trimming cost V 6 bases and J 7 bases; bases outside gene matches: 8. Germline CDR1 MNHEY, CDR2 SMNVEV (reference sequence). CDR3 loop: CASRPGQGASQPQHF. The CDR3 nucleotides are TGTGCCAGCAGACCAGGACAGGGGGCAAGCCAGCCCCAGCATTTT.

V is TRBV6-6 and J is TRBJ1-3; 9 bases map to TRBD1. This CDR3 has 16 amino acids. V dropped 2 bases and J dropped 7; count of bases not matched to a gene: 9. Germline V CDR1 and CDR2: MNHNY, SVGAGI (reference sequence). DNA for the CDR3: TGTGCCAGCAGTTACCTCGACGGGACAGGGTACAACACCATATATTTT. Encoded protein: CASSYLDGTGYNTIYF.